A selection of T cell receptor beta chains follows, all from one sample in a study of read filtering for tumor transcriptome and immune sequencing. TCRdb ran MiXCR on the reads and lists one entry per CDR3 protein. Of fewer than 35,000 distinct CDR3 sequences in the sample, around a sixth were seen once. The material sequenced was a population of CD138-negative cells sorted from bone marrow. The receptors shown here come from a donor over 35 with multiple myeloma. The CDR3 runs from the conserved cysteine through the conserved F or W. Each record gives: clone size, D gene, V gene, J gene, CDR3 protein, CDR3 DNA. The D gene is left open where the match is weak. Clone size, where shown, is once, few, many, or a class for clones that have expanded.

many	TRBD1	TRBV20-1	TRBJ1-5	CSAYKQGAGNQPQHF	TGCAGTGCTTATAAACAGGGGGCAGGCAATCAGCCCCAGCATTTT
many	-	TRBV18	TRBJ2-2	CASSPLTGNTGELFF	TGTGCCAGCTCACCCCTGACAGGAAACACCGGGGAGCTGTTTTTT
-	-	TRBV11-2	TRBJ2-7	CASSLAAANEQYF	TGTGCCAGCAGCTTAGCGGCCGCCAATGAGCAGTACTTC
-	TRBD2	TRBV4-1	TRBJ2-7	CASSQAPSGSYEHYF	TGCGCCAGCAGTCAAGCCCCTAGCGGGAGTTACGAGCACTACTTC
many	TRBD1	TRBV10-3	TRBJ1-2	CATSDREDGYTF	TGTGCCACTTCCGACAGGGAAGATGGCTACACCTTC
many	-	TRBV27	TRBJ1-4	CASSLGRGEGEKLFF	TGTGCCAGCAGTTTAGGCAGGGGAGAAGGCGAAAAACTGTTTTTT
many	TRBD2	TRBV20-1	TRBJ2-7	CSAYPGGGEQYF	TGCAGTGCTTACCCGGGAGGGGGCGAGCAGTACTTC
many	-	TRBV28	TRBJ2-3	CASSRRVNPNTQYF	TGTGCCAGCAGCCGCCGGGTGAACCCTAATACGCAGTATTTT
many	-	TRBV19	TRBJ2-3	CASSIQGTDTQYF	TGTGCCAGTAGTATCCAGGGTACAGATACGCAGTATTTT
-	-	TRBV6-6	TRBJ1-1	CASNQLVDTEAFF	TGTGCCAGCAATCAATTAGTGGATACTGAAGCTTTCTTT
many	-	TRBV9	TRBJ2-1	CASSVASSYNEQFF	TGTGCCAGCAGCGTAGCGAGCTCCTACAATGAGCAGTTCTTC
few	-	TRBV12-3/TRBV12-4	TRBJ1-5	CASSLAVGSQHF	TGTGCCAGCAGTTTAGCAGTCGGATCCCAGCATTTT
many	TRBD1	TRBV2	TRBJ2-4	CASGGGQANKNIQYF	TGTGCCAGCGGAGGGGGACAGGCAAACAAAAACATTCAGTACTTC
many	-	TRBV5-1	TRBJ2-6	CASRGSSGANVLTF	TGCGCCAGCAGGGGTAGCTCTGGGGCCAACGTCCTGACTTTC
many	-	TRBV24-1	TRBJ2-3	CATSDPTPNTQYF	TGTGCCACTAGTGATCCCACTCCGAATACGCAGTATTTT
few	-	TRBV29-1	TRBJ1-4	CSVGGREKLFF	TGCAGCGTTGGGGGACGAGAAAAACTGTTTTTT
many	-	TRBV15	TRBJ2-6	CATTRRGSGANVLTF	TGTGCCACCACGCGCCGGGGCTCTGGGGCCAACGTCCTGACTTTC
many	TRBD1	TRBV5-1	TRBJ2-2	CASSWGQLLVTGELFF	TGCGCCAGCAGCTGGGGACAGCTATTGGTCACCGGGGAGCTGTTTTTT
many	-	TRBV6-4	TRBJ2-6	CASRGTGPGANVLTF	TGTGCCAGCAGGGGAACAGGGCCTGGGGCCAACGTCCTGACTTTC
-	TRBD1	TRBV11-1	TRBJ2-1	CASSHRDRGRNGQSF	TGTGCCAGCAGCCACCGGGACAGGGGCCGAAATGGGCAGTCCTTC
-	-	TRBV24-1	TRBJ2-2	CATIRGDGELFF	TGTGCCACCATCAGGGGGGACGGGGAGCTGTTCTTT
many	TRBD2	TRBV11-2	TRBJ2-4	CASSREGVSINIQYF	TGTGCCAGCAGCCGGGAGGGGGTTTCAATAAACATTCAGTACTTC
many	-	TRBV7-9	TRBJ2-1	CASSSTLWTNEQFF	TGTGCCAGCAGCTCGACCCTATGGACCAATGAGCAGTTCTTC
-	-	TRBV7-9	TRBJ2-3	CASSFSGDTDTQYF	TGTGCCAGCAGCTTCAGCGGTGACACAGATACGCAGTATTTT
many	-	TRBV10-3	TRBJ2-3	CAISGVGTDTQYF	TGTGCCATCAGTGGGGTGGGCACAGATACGCAGTATTTT
many	-	TRBV6-5	TRBJ1-2	CASSRDGNTYGYTF	TGTGCCAGCAGTCGAGACGGGAATACCTATGGCTACACCTTC
many	-	TRBV20-1	TRBJ1-5	CSARVGVEQPQHF	TGCAGTGCTAGGGTGGGGGTGGAACAGCCCCAGCATTTT
-	-	TRBV30	TRBJ1-1	CAWSAWWATDRNTEAFF	TGTGCCTGGAGTGCGTGGTGGGCGACGGATAGGAACACTGAAGCTTTCTTT
many	-	TRBV28	TRBJ2-3	CASRVGLQADTQYF	TGTGCCAGCAGGGTCGGACTGCAGGCAGATACGCAGTATTTT
many	-	TRBV29-1	TRBJ1-5	CSVGGSQRNQPQHF	TGCAGCGTCGGAGGGTCTCAGCGCAATCAGCCCCAGCATTTT
many	-	TRBV5-1	TRBJ2-2	CASSLDMVAGELFF	TGCGCCAGCAGCTTGGATATGGTCGCCGGGGAGCTGTTTTTT
many	-	TRBV9	TRBJ2-1	CASSHRDKRHEQFF	TGTGCCAGCAGCCACAGGGACAAGAGACATGAGCAGTTCTTC
many	-	TRBV29-1	TRBJ2-1	CSVRDTSSYNEQFF	TGCAGCGTTAGGGACACTAGCTCCTACAATGAGCAGTTCTTC
many	TRBD2	TRBV30	TRBJ2-1	CAWSDGGGDEQFF	TGTGCCTGGAGTGACGGGGGGGGTGATGAGCAGTTCTTC
many	-	TRBV5-1	TRBJ2-5	CASSLFPQETQYF	TGCGCCAGCAGCTTGTTCCCCCAGGAGACCCAGTACTTC
many	-	TRBV18	TRBJ2-1	CASLQAGYNEQFF	TGTGCCAGCTTGCAAGCGGGCTACAATGAGCAGTTCTTC
many	-	TRBV27	TRBJ1-2	CASTISYRARDGYTF	TGTGCCAGCACCATTTCATACCGGGCCCGAGATGGCTACACCTTC
many	-	TRBV28	TRBJ2-3	CASSSYTHTQYF	TGTGCCAGCAGTTCATACACACATACGCAGTATTTT
many	TRBD1	TRBV6-4	TRBJ2-3	CASSDGTEDTQYF	TGTGCCAGCAGTGACGGGACAGAAGATACGCAGTATTTT
many	-	TRBV6-1	TRBJ2-1	CASSEGVRYNEQFF	TGTGCCAGCAGTGAAGGGGTGCGCTACAATGAGCAGTTCTTC
few	-	TRBV11-2	TRBJ2-5	CASGRERFETQYF	TGTGCCAGCGGTCGGGAGCGGTTTGAGACCCAGTACTTC
few	-	TRBV6-5	TRBJ1-5	CASKRDWNQPQHF	TGTGCCAGCAAAAGGGATTGGAATCAGCCCCAGCATTTT
few	TRBD1	TRBV28	TRBJ1-1	CASSWRQGSEAFF	TGTGCCAGCAGTTGGAGACAGGGTTCTGAAGCTTTCTTT
many	-	TRBV29-1	TRBJ2-7	CSVLDWMEQYF	TGCAGCGTCCTGGACTGGATGGAGCAGTACTTC
many	-	TRBV5-1	TRBJ2-7	CASAGDGTYEQYF	TGCGCCAGCGCCGGGGACGGCACCTACGAGCAGTACTTC
medium-sized	-	TRBV30	TRBJ2-3	CAWSVWGSTDTQYF	TGTGCCTGGAGTGTTTGGGGGAGCACAGATACGCAGTATTTT
many	TRBD1	TRBV2	TRBJ2-6	CASSPGQGLSGANVLTF	TGTGCCAGCAGTCCGGGACAGGGTCTTTCTGGGGCCAACGTCCTGACTTTC
many	TRBD1	TRBV20-1	TRBJ2-5	CSASGQGGRETQYF	TGCAGTGCCTCAGGACAGGGGGGACGAGAGACCCAGTACTTC
-	TRBD1	TRBV5-5	TRBJ1-4	CASSFQGAEKLFF	TGTGCCAGCAGCTTCCAGGGGGCGGAAAAACTGTTTTTT
-	TRBD1	TRBV27	TRBJ2-7	CASSLWTGGTYEQYF	TGTGCCAGCAGTTTATGGACAGGGGGGACCTACGAGCAGTACTTC
many	TRBD1	TRBV5-4	TRBJ1-1	CASGQGLNTEAFF	TGTGCCAGCGGACAGGGGCTGAACACTGAAGCTTTCTTT
many	TRBD2	TRBV10-3	TRBJ2-1	CAISDIISVAGYNEQFF	TGTGCCATCAGTGATATTATCTCGGTAGCGGGGTACAATGAGCAGTTCTTC
many	TRBD2	TRBV5-1	TRBJ2-3	CASSLVSGGTDTQYF	TGCGCCAGCAGCTTGGTTAGCGGGGGCACAGATACGCAGTATTTT
many	-	TRBV5-1	TRBJ2-7	CASSLRDGAREQYF	TGCGCCAGCAGCTTACGGGACGGAGCCAGGGAGCAGTACTTC
-	-	TRBV15	TRBJ2-2	CATSRDRATGELFF	TGTGCCACCAGCAGAGATAGAGCTACAGGGGAGCTGTTTTTT